The present T cell receptor (beta chain) was sequenced within a study of T-cell memory formation after mild COVID-19. TCRdb called the 5' RACE reads again in MiXCR, with one record for every CDR3 protein. The table lists around 450,000 distinct CDR3 sequences, 24% of them singletons. Whole-study findings and limits: The study detected some responding clones in pre-infection memory, suggesting cross-reactive memory joined.

The CDR3 is made up of 13 amino acids. J lost 8 bases, V lost 2 bases, and 5 bases had no gene match. Per germline, CDR1 SGHTA and CDR2 FQGTGA. Regarding this clonotype: Its antigen is unknown.

This receptor was taken from an adult woman who had mild COVID-19 (a few samples of this study predate the infection). Cell type and time point are not known. The genes are TRBV7-3 and TRBJ1-2; 7 nucleotides align to TRBD1. Sequencing was carried out using PBMCs or a T cell subset sorted from them (not recorded which). The CDR3 DNA follows: TGTGCCAGCAGCTTAGACAGGGCCCAGGGCTACACCTTC. It translates to CASSLDRAQGYTF.